This T cell receptor beta chain was identified in a study of CD8 T cells in ankylosing spondylitis. Study results and limitations: Disease-associated clones were reportedly significantly overrepresented in matched ankylosing spondylitis synovial fluid. Characteristic of ankylosing spondylitis blood, it appeared, was a TCR beta motif comprising about eight highly homologous variants. Past research had described some motif variants in reactive arthritis synovial fluid and blood.

This clonotype turned up a few times. The antigen remains undetermined. Quantitative 5'-RACE with molecular barcodes produced the TCR beta libraries. TCRdb called the 5' RACE reads again in MiXCR, with one record for every CDR3 protein. This sample yields some 240,000 distinct CDR3 sequences, of which 24% are seen a single time; more than 0.6% belongs to the top ten. There are 13 residues in the CDR3. Trimming pared 3 bases from V and 7 bases from J, leaving 7 bases between. The V call is TRBV12-3 or TRBV12-4, the J call TRBJ1-6; D call uncertain. Sequencing was carried out using blood, either unsorted or a sorted T cell fraction (not recorded which). This TCR was recovered from a male donor with ankylosing spondylitis or in good health (not recorded which). CDR3 amino acids: CASSLVRNSPLHF. The CDR3 nucleotides are TGTGCCAGCAGTTTGGTCAGAAATTCACCCCTCCACTTT.